This T cell receptor (beta chain) originates from a study of human versus mouse CDR3 diversity and MHC coevolution. Method: immunoSEQ multiplex PCR; TCRdb's copy keeps in-frame clones and lacks some. This table holds more than 60,000 clones, 85% to 95% found once. Trimming removed 0 bases at V and 2 bases at J, with 14 bases between. Germline CDR1 GTSNPN, CDR2 SVGIG (reference sequence). The CDR3 has 16 residues. Naive CD4 T cells were sorted as CD45RO-negative, CD62L-positive. The chain carries TRBV30 and TRBJ1-5, with D perhaps matching TRBD1 (5 bases). The sequence derives from a person aged 25 to 69 in good health. The sequenced sample was naive CD4+ T cells from blood. Subset specified: CD45RO-negative CD62L-positive naive CD4 T cells. This chain's CDR3 is CAWSVRGTGGNQPQHF. The DNA for the CDR3 is TGTGCCTGGAGTGTACGGGGGACGGGTGGCAATCAGCCCCAGCATTTT.